This entry describes one T cell receptor (beta chain). The data originate from a study of blood T cell repertoires in COVID-19. The CDR3 is 14 amino acids. Germline values: CDR1 MDHEN, CDR2 SYDVKM. The V segment lost 5 bases and the J segment 7 bases; nucleotides outside the gene matches: 6. Profiling relied on immunoSEQ multiplex PCR, and the TCRdb table lists in-frame clones only, not all of them. Altogether under 250,000 clones are present, 75% to 90% being singletons, with the ten largest covering about 5.6%. The chain links TRBV28 to TRBJ1-4; TRBD1 agrees at 8 bases. This clonotype was obtained from a woman in her 70s with COVID-19, enrolled during active disease. The sequenced sample consisted of peripheral blood. CDR3 in amino acids: CASSAPGGGEKLFF. In DNA form, the CDR3 reads TGTGCCAGCAGTGCTCCAGGGGGCGGTGAAAAACTGTTTTTT.